The 6 T cell receptor beta chains listed next were all sequenced from one sample in a study of post-analysis software for immune sequencing data (dated by TCRdb to between 2014 and 2016). On the study overall, not on this receptor specifically: Significantly higher frequencies in patients than in controls were found for about five TRBV segments, including TRBV5-6, TRBV5-1 and TRBV20-1.

These receptors' targets are unknown. To prepare the library, PCR was applied. Sequencing relied on an Illumina HiSeq 2500. To reduce PCR and sequencing biases, unique molecular identifiers were built into the TCR beta cDNA libraries. TCRdb trimmed the raw reads at Q25, called clones with MiXCR and kept productive beta chains. For every CDR3 protein sequence, its rows merge into one entry that carries the most common genes and DNA. The sample table lists approximately 440,000 distinct CDR3 sequences, approximately 45% of them with a count of one. The top ten clonotypes cover over 10% of the sample. The sequencing sample was made of blood. Source of these receptors: a girl aged 10 to 17 with multiple sclerosis.

The chain uses TRBV20-1 and TRBJ2-3; D possibly corresponds to TRBD2 (5 bases). The germline CDR1 and CDR2 sequences are DFQATT and SNEGSKA (reference sequence). CDR3 length equals 17 residues. Trimming stripped 3 bases from V and 2 bases from J, with 21 bases between. The DNA for the CDR3 is TGCAGTGCTAGCCCTCCGCGTTCGGACTTACACACAGATACGCAGTATTTT. Amino acid sequence: CSASPPRSDLHTDTQYF.

The CDR3 here is CASSLGTSGRHEQYF. The CDR3 DNA is TGTGCCAGCAGCTTAGGCACTAGCGGGAGGCACGAGCAGTACTTC. The chain uses TRBV7-2 and TRBJ2-1, with 12 nucleotides matching TRBD2. The J call could be wrong; TRBJ2-7 is a better fit for the DNA end. The CDR3 spans 15 residues. The germline gives CDR1 SGHTA, CDR2 FQGNSA.

This clonotype was observed a few times. The chain is built from TRBV12-3 or TRBV12-4 and TRBJ1-2; D remains unclear. V dropped 8 bases and J dropped 4 bases, with 11 bases sitting between them. There are 12 residues in the CDR3. CDR3: CASRLQVYGYTF. CDR3 in DNA: TGTGCCAGCCGTCTCCAGGTCTATGGCTACACCTTC.

Here the CDR3 reads CASSQAGTSGIYGQFF. The DNA of the CDR3 is TGTGCCAGCAGCCAAGCTGGGACTAGTGGCATTTATGGGCAGTTCTTC. J is TRBJ2-1 and V is TRBV4-2, with 8 bases identical to TRBD2. The CDR3 runs to 16 residues. Germline lookup yields CDR1 LGHNA and CDR2 YNFKEQ. With 1 base clipped from V and 12 bases from J, the junction kept 14 bases outside the gene matches.

The chain employs TRBV14 and TRBJ2-7; 8 bases are a match to TRBD2. This CDR3 is 14 amino acids long. The ends lost 0 bases at V and 6 bases at J; junction bases unmatched: 4. Germline-derived CDR1 and CDR2 are SGHDN and FVKESK. CDR3 in DNA: TGTGCCAGCAGCCAAGAGGTTGCGGGAGGCGAGCAGTACTTC. Protein: CASSQEVAGGEQYF.

The chain is built from TRBV5-1 and TRBJ2-1; D remains ambiguous. Germline CDR1 and CDR2: SGHRS and YFSETQ. The V end was cut by 4 bases, the J end by 13 bases, with 18 bases between. This CDR3 is built from 13 residues. CDR3 loop: CASSRVPGETQFF. The CDR3 DNA reads as TGCGCCAGCAGCCGGGTGCCAGGCGAGACCCAGTTCTTC. Together with reference TRBV5-1 and TRBJ2-1, the CDR3 gives the full variable domain: KAGVTQTPRYLIKTRGQQVTLSCSPISGHRSVSWYQQTPGQGLQFLFEYFSETQRNKGNFPGRFSGRQFSNSRSEMNVSTLELGDSALYLCASSRVPGETQFFGPGTRLTVL.